The 19 T cell receptor beta chains presented below share a single source sample, sequenced in a study of blood T cell repertoires in COVID-19. Measured with immunoSEQ multiplex PCR; TCRdb has only the in-frame clones, and not every one. Counted here are approximately 83,000 clones, 85% occurring once; the ten biggest clones make up 3% to 4%. The specimen was peripheral blood. All receptors derive from a man in his fifties with acute or convalescent COVID-19.

The chain recombines TRBV5-1 with TRBJ1-1, with 7 nucleotides matching TRBD1. The trim removed 0 bases at V and 11 bases at J, leaving 10 bases unmatched. CDR1 is SGHRS, CDR2 YFSETQ, per germline. The CDR3 spans 14 residues. The CDR3 region has the DNA TGCGCCAGCAGCTTGGCCCAGATAGGGGGCGCTGCTTTCTTT. Translation: CASSLAQIGGAAFF.

This sequence joins TRBV12-3 or TRBV12-4 and TRBJ1-5, with D possibly being TRBD1 (5 bases). This CDR3 has 13 amino acids. The germline V and J ends were trimmed by 3 bases and 5 bases, with 8 bases remaining between them. The CDR3 nucleotides are TGTGCCAGCAGTTTGGCGGGGGATCAGCCCCAGCATTTT. This codes for CASSLAGDQPQHF.

This chain connects TRBV2 to TRBJ1-2, with a tentative D call TRBD1 (5 bases). Trimming took off 0 bases at V and 11 bases at J, with 10 bases between the two ends. The V gene's germline CDR1 is SNHLY and CDR2 FYNNEI. The CDR3 is 12 amino acids. The CDR3 spells CASSEARRGYTF. In DNA, the CDR3 is TGTGCCAGCAGTGAAGCACGGAGGGGATACACCTTC.

The chain uses TRBV5-1 and TRBJ2-3; 13 bases fit TRBD2. In germline, CDR1 is SGHRS, CDR2 YFSETQ. V was clipped by 4 bases and J by 2 bases; unmatched bases: 4. This CDR3 is 16 amino acids long. The CDR3 region is CASSPGLAGPTDTQYF. The CDR3 DNA reads as TGCGCCAGCAGCCCGGGACTAGCGGGACCCACAGATACGCAGTATTTT.

V gene TRBV5-1 combines with J gene TRBJ1-2; D is undetermined. V shed 4 bases and J shed 2 bases, with 12 bases lying between them. This CDR3 is built from 14 residues. The germline CDR1 and CDR2 sequences are SGHRS and YFSETQ. This chain's CDR3 is CASSPGSGNYGYTF. The CDR3 DNA follows: TGCGCCAGCAGCCCGGGGTCTGGAAACTATGGCTACACCTTC.

The chain couples TRBV6-1 to TRBJ2-7; 7 nucleotides line up with TRBD2. Per germline, CDR1 MNHNS and CDR2 SASEGT. V lost 8 bases, J lost 0 bases, and 10 bases stayed unmatched. This CDR3 comprises 15 residues. The CDR3 spells CASGLAGESSYEQYF. The CDR3 nucleotides are TGTGCCAGCGGCTTGGCGGGAGAGAGCTCCTACGAGCAGTACTTC.

The chain links TRBV7-2 to TRBJ2-7, with D tentatively TRBD2 (5 bases). In germline, CDR1 is SGHTA, CDR2 FQGNSA. Trimming shortened V by 7 bases and J by 3 bases, and 10 bases separated the two germline ends. This CDR3 is built from 12 residues. In nucleotides, the CDR3 is TGTGCCAGCACCAGGACTGTCTACGAGCAGTACTTC. Amino acid sequence: CASTRTVYEQYF.

This clone was picked up a small number of times. The rearrangement links TRBV7-2 to TRBJ1-4; 7 nucleotides align to TRBD1. The J segment lost 8 bases and the V segment lost 5 bases, leaving 5 bases of the junction unmatched. Germline CDR1 reads SGHTA; CDR2 reads FQGNSA. The CDR3 covers 13 residues. Here the CDR3 reads CASSPWDREKLFF. In DNA, the CDR3 is TGTGCCAGCAGCCCGTGGGACAGAGAAAAACTGTTTTTT.

This clone showed up just a few times. The V gene is TRBV3-1 (or the pseudogene TRBV3-2), the J gene TRBJ1-2; weak D call: TRBD1 (5 bases). The CDR3 consists of 15 residues. The germline CDR1 and CDR2 sequences are LGHDT and YNNKEL (reference sequence). The germline V and J ends were trimmed by 0 bases and 6 bases, with 14 bases remaining between them. CDR3 protein: CASSQDLVTANGYTF. The DNA of the CDR3 is TGTGCCAGCAGCCAAGATCTTGTGACAGCTAATGGCTACACCTTC.

The chain employs TRBV18 and TRBJ2-5, with a tentative D call TRBD1 (5 bases). The CDR3 is 13 amino acids. Looked up from germline, CDR1 is KGHSH and CDR2 is LQKENI. The V gene lost 5 bases and the J gene lost 5 bases, with 12 bases spanning the gap. CDR3 amino acids: CASSETQEETQYF. CDR3 nucleotides: TGTGCCAGCTCAGAGACACAGGAGGAGACCCAGTACTTC.

The chain has TRBV7-9 and TRBJ2-7; 9 positions match TRBD1. Germline V gene sequence: CDR1 SEHNR, CDR2 FQNEAQ (reference sequence). V was clipped by 5 bases and J by 2 bases; unmatched bases: 7. The CDR3 is 15 residues long. CDR3 sequence: CASSRGTGKTYEQYF. CDR3 nucleotide sequence: TGTGCCAGCAGCCGGGGGACAGGGAAAACCTACGAGCAGTACTTC.

This chain joins TRBV24-1 and TRBJ2-5; maybe TRBD1 (6 bases). The CDR3 is 15 amino acids. Between the trimmed V and J ends, which lost 4 bases and 1 base, there was a span of 12 bases. Per germline, CDR1 KGHDR and CDR2 SFDVKD. CDR3 protein: CATSEQQGGQETQYF. DNA of the CDR3: TGTGCCACCAGTGAACAACAGGGTGGCCAAGAGACCCAGTACTTC.

V gene TRBV6-5 combines with J gene TRBJ2-7; D perhaps matches TRBD2 (5 bases). CDR1 and CDR2 (germline): MNHEY, SVGAGI. Trimming removed 0 bases at V and 6 bases at J, with 15 bases between. The CDR3 covers 15 residues. The CDR3 spells CASSYSGPWAGEQYF. The CDR3 bases are TGTGCCAGCAGTTACTCAGGACCGTGGGCGGGCGAGCAGTACTTC.

The chain uses TRBV7-2 and TRBJ1-5; D uncertain. V dropped 4 bases and J dropped 0 bases, with 4 bases sitting between them. Germline CDR1 is SGHTA and CDR2 is FQGNSA. There are 13 residues in the CDR3. Written as DNA, the CDR3 is TGTGCCAGCAGCTCCTATAGCAATCAGCCCCAGCATTTT. It encodes CASSSYSNQPQHF.

This chain joins TRBV6-5 and TRBJ2-3; 9 bases align to TRBD1. The CDR3 consists of 16 residues. The ends lost 2 bases at V and 2 bases at J; junction bases unmatched: 5. Germline V gene sequence: CDR1 MNHEY, CDR2 SVGAGI. The CDR3, as DNA: TGTGCCAGCAGTTACCAAGGGACAGGGATCACAGATACGCAGTATTTT. Protein: CASSYQGTGITDTQYF.

This clone was observed once. The V call is TRBV27, the J call TRBJ2-7; TRBD1 agrees at 8 bases. The CDR3 sequence is 16 residues long. J lost 3 bases, V lost 8 bases, and 15 bases had no gene match. CDR1 is MNHEY, CDR2 SMNVEV, per germline (reference sequence). The CDR3 loop is CASRLSTGTGLYEQYF. The CDR3 DNA reads as TGTGCCAGCCGACTCTCTACCGGGACAGGACTCTACGAGCAGTACTTC.

The chain uses TRBV7-9 and TRBJ2-7; TRBD1 matches 10 bases. Germline CDR1 and CDR2: SEHNR and FQNEAQ (reference sequence). The CDR3 is 15 amino acids. The ends lost 1 base at V and 4 bases at J; junction bases unmatched: 4. In DNA form, the CDR3 reads TGTGCCAGCAGCTTAGGACAGGGGGCCGTGTACGAGCAGTACTTC. This gives the protein CASSLGQGAVYEQYF.

CDR3 loop: CSVEDAADNEKLFF. The DNA of the CDR3 is TGCAGCGTTGAAGATGCGGCCGATAATGAAAAACTGTTTTTT. The V gene is TRBV29-1, the J gene TRBJ1-4; no definite D call. From germline, CDR1 is SQVTM and CDR2 ANQGSEA. The V end lost 0 bases, the J end lost 4 bases, and 9 bases lay between the germline ends. CDR3 length equals 14 residues.

This chain uses TRBV9 with TRBJ2-2, with 7 nucleotides matching TRBD2. Germline V gene lookup returns CDR1 SGDLS and CDR2 YYNGEE. Trimming cost V 4 bases and J 6 bases; bases outside gene matches: 15. CDR3 length: 17 residues. CDR3 amino acids: CASSPSKGGVRAGELFF. The CDR3 DNA sequence: TGTGCCAGCAGCCCTTCGAAGGGAGGGGTAAGAGCCGGGGAGCTGTTTTTT.